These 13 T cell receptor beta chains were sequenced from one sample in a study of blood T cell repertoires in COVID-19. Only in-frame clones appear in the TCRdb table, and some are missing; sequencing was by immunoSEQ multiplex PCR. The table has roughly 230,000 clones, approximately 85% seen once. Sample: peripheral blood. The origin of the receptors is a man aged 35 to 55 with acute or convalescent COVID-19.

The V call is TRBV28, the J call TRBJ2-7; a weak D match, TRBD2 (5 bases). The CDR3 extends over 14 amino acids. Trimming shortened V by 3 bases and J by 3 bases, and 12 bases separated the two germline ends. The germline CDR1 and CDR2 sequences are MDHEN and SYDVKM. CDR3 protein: CASSFRGRGYEQYF. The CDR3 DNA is TGTGCCAGCAGTTTCCGAGGACGGGGCTACGAGCAGTACTTC.

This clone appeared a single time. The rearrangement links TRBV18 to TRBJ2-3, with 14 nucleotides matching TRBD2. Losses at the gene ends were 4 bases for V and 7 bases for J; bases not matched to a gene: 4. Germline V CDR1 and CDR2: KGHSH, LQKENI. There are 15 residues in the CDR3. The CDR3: CASSLGLAGVNTQYF. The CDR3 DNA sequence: TGTGCCAGCTCACTGGGACTAGCGGGGGTGAATACGCAGTATTTT.

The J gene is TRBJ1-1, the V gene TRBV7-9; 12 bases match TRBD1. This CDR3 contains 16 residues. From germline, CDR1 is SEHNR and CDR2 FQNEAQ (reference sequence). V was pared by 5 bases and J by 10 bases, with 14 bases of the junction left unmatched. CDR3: CASSRPGQGATSGAFF. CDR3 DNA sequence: TGTGCCAGCAGCAGACCGGGACAGGGGGCGACTTCCGGAGCTTTCTTT.

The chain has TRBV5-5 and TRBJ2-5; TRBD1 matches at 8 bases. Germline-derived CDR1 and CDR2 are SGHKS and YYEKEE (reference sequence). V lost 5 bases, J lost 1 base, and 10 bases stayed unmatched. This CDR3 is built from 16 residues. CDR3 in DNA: TGTGCCAGCAGTCAGGACAGGGAACCTCTCCAAGAGACCCAGTACTTC. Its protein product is CASSQDREPLQETQYF.

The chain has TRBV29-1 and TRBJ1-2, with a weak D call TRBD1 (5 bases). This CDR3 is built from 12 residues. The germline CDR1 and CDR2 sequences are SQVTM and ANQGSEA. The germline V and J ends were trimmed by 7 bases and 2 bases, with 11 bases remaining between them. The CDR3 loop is CSGGGLNYGYTF. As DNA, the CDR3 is TGCAGCGGGGGGGGACTCAACTATGGCTACACCTTC.

CDR3 in amino acids: CASSRIQGDQPQHF. The DNA for the CDR3 is TGTGCCAGCTCACGGATACAGGGGGATCAGCCCCAGCATTTT. The chain is built from TRBV18 and TRBJ1-5, with TRBD1 matching over 8 bases. The CDR3 runs to 14 residues. The germline V gene has CDR1 KGHSH and CDR2 LQKENI. With 4 bases clipped from V and 5 bases from J, the junction kept 4 bases outside the gene matches.

In DNA form, the CDR3 reads TGTGCCAGCAGCCAAGGGTCGGGGGGCTGGAATCAGCCCCAGCATTTT. This translates into CASSQGSGGWNQPQHF. This chain joins TRBV3-1 (or the pseudogene TRBV3-2) and TRBJ1-5, with D possibly being TRBD1 (6 bases). This CDR3 contains 16 residues. V lost 1 base and J 4 bases, leaving 14 bases between the germline ends. Per germline, CDR1 LGHDT and CDR2 YNNKEL (reference sequence).

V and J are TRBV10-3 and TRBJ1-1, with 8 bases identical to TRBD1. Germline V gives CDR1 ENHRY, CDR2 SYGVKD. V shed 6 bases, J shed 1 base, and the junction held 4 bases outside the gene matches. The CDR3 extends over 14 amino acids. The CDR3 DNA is TGTGCCATCAGAGGTCAGGGGGCGAACACTGAAGCTTTCTTT. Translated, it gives CAIRGQGANTEAFF.

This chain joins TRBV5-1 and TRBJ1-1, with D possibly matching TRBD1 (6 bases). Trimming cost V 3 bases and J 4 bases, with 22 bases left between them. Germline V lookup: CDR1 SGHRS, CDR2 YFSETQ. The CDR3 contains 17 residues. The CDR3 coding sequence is TGCGCCAGCAGCTGGGGGCCCGGGGCCGGGGTGGGCACTGAAGCTTTCTTT. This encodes CASSWGPGAGVGTEAFF.

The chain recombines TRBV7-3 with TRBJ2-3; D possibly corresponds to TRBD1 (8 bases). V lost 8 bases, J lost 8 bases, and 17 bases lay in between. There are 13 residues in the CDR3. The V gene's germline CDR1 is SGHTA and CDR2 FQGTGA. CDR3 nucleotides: TGTGCCAGCGGCACAGGGGGGGAAAGTACGCAGTATTTT. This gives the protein CASGTGGESTQYF.

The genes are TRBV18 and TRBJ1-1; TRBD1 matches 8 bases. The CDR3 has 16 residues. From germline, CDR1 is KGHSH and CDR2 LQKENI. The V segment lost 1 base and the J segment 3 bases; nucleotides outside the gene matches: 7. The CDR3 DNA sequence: TGTGCCAGCTCACCACTAGTGGACAGGGATGACACTGAAGCTTTCTTT. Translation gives CASSPLVDRDDTEAFF.

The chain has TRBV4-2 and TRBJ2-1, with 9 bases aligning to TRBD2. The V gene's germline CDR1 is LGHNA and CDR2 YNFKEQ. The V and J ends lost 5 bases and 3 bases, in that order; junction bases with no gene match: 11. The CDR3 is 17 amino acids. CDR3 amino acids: CASSKGAAGGDYNEQFF. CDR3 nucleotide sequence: TGTGCCAGCAGCAAAGGGGCGGCGGGGGGGGACTACAATGAGCAGTTCTTC.

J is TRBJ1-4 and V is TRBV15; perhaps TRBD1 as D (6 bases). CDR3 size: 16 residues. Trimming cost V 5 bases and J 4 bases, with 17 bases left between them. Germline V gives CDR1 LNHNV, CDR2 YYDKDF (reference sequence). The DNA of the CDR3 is TGTGCCACCAGCGGCGGAGGCACAGGGAATAATGAAAAACTGTTTTTT. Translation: CATSGGGTGNNEKLFF. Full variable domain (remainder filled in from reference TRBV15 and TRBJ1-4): DAMVIQNPRYQVTQFGKPVTLSCSQTLNHNVMYWYQQKSSQAPKLLFHYYDKDFNNEADTPDNFQSRRPNTSFCFLDIRSPGLGDTAMYLCATSGGGTGNNEKLFFGSGTQLSVL.